The rows below give T cell receptor beta chains drawn from one sample of a study of cytomegalovirus exposure and HLA in healthy donors. Only in-frame clones appear in the TCRdb table, and some are missing; sequencing was by immunoSEQ multiplex PCR. This sample has 140,000 to 150,000 clones, with around four fifths found just once. Material for sequencing was PBMCs. These receptors were obtained from a boy aged 2 to 9 in good health and CMV-seronegative. Each CDR3 is given with its conserved first and last residue. The order of the fields is D gene, J gene, clone size, V gene, CDR3 protein, CDR3 DNA. The D gene is left open where the match is weak. Part of the rows lack a size; the others show once, few, many or a class for expanded clones.

>-|TRBJ1-1|-|TRBV2
CASASLVGTEAFF
TGTGCCAGCGCGAGCCTTGTCGGCACTGAAGCTTTCTTT
>TRBD1|TRBJ1-2|once|TRBV15
CATSRERRGSGYTF
TGTGCCACCAGCAGAGAACGCAGGGGGTCAGGCTACACCTTC
>-|TRBJ1-2|-|TRBV7-8
CASSLSLRDIDISNYGYTF
TGTGCCAGCAGCTTAAGTCTCCGGGACATCGATATCTCTAACTATGGCTACACCTTC
>TRBD1|TRBJ2-1|-|TRBV7-8
CASSPDRGSYNEQFF
TGTGCCAGCAGCCCAGACAGGGGAAGTTACAATGAGCAGTTCTTC
>TRBD2|TRBJ2-1|-|TRBV18
CASSSWLAGDIYNEQFF
TGTGCCAGCTCATCCTGGCTAGCGGGGGATATCTACAATGAGCAGTTCTTC
>TRBD2|TRBJ2-1|-|TRBV5-4
CASSQLAGGLSYNEQFF
TGTGCCAGCAGCCAACTAGCGGGAGGACTCTCCTACAATGAGCAGTTCTTC
>TRBD1|TRBJ1-2|-|TRBV10-2
CASSTDRGYGYTF
TGCGCCAGCAGTACTGACAGGGGCTATGGCTACACCTTC
>TRBD1|TRBJ1-5|-|TRBV5-5
CASSFSGGRGQPQHF
TGTGCCAGCAGCTTTTCAGGGGGAAGGGGGCAGCCCCAGCATTTT
>TRBD1|TRBJ1-1|once|TRBV6-5
CASSSRTGGLGTEAFF
TGTGCCAGCAGTTCCAGGACAGGGGGTTTGGGCACTGAAGCTTTCTTT
>-|TRBJ2-7|-|TRBV28
CASSSGGYEQYF
TGTGCCAGCAGTTCCGGGGGTTACGAGCAGTACTTC
>-|TRBJ2-7|-|TRBV5-1
CASSLIPGSYEQYF
TGCGCCAGCAGCTTGATCCCAGGGTCCTACGAGCAGTACTTC